This is a list of T cell receptor beta chains from one sample in a study of blood T cell repertoires in COVID-19. This table comes from immunoSEQ multiplex PCR, and its TCRdb copy is limited to in-frame clones, with some not included. Here the sample spans about 71,000 clones, approximately 86% being singletons. Sequenced sample: peripheral blood. These TCRs come from a middle-aged man with active COVID-19. Each CDR3 is given with its conserved first and last residue. The D gene is left open where the match is weak. Size tells how often a clone was seen (once, few, many) or the class of an expanded clone, and some rows leave it out.

J	D	V	size	CDR3	DNA
TRBJ1-3	TRBD1	TRBV2	few	CATQTGAFSGNTIYF	TGTGCCACCCAGACAGGGGCTTTCTCTGGAAACACCATATATTTT
TRBJ2-1	.	TRBV9	few	CASSVALHNEQFF	TGTGCCAGCAGCGTAGCTCTCCACAATGAGCAGTTCTTC
TRBJ2-2	TRBD1	TRBV11-2	.	CASSLEGQGTGELFF	TGTGCCAGCAGCTTAGAGGGACAGGGAACCGGGGAGCTGTTTTTT
TRBJ2-1	.	TRBV29-1	.	CSVAKSGLNNEQFF	TGCAGCGTTGCGAAGAGCGGGCTAAACAATGAGCAGTTCTTC
TRBJ2-3	.	TRBV5-6	medium-sized	CASSLGFSSSTDTQYF	TGTGCCAGCAGCTTGGGGTTTAGCTCTAGCACAGATACGCAGTATTTT
TRBJ2-1	.	TRBV24-1	once	CATSDFAQSSYNEQFF	TGTGCCACCAGTGATTTTGCACAGAGCTCCTACAATGAGCAGTTCTTC
TRBJ2-1	.	TRBV3-1/TRBV3-2	.	CASSPQSGFYNEQFF	TGTGCCAGCAGCCCGCAATCGGGGTTCTACAATGAGCAGTTCTTC
TRBJ2-3	.	TRBV20-1	.	CSCRTGDTQYF	TGCAGTTGCCGTACAGGGGATACGCAGTATTTT
TRBJ1-5	.	TRBV7-2	.	CASSLGGQLGQPQHF	TGTGCCAGCAGCTTAGGTGGACAGTTGGGTCAGCCCCAGCATTTT
TRBJ1-1	TRBD1	TRBV19	.	CASNDRGAAFF	TGTGCCAGTAACGACAGGGGAGCGGCTTTCTTT
TRBJ1-1	.	TRBV19	.	CASSIERGGTEAFF	TGTGCCAGTAGTATAGAACGGGGAGGAACTGAAGCTTTCTTT
TRBJ2-1	.	TRBV7-2	.	CASSLGNTNNEQFF	TGTGCCAGCAGCTTAGGTAATACAAACAATGAGCAGTTCTTC
TRBJ1-4	.	TRBV5-6	.	CASSQGLGIEKLFF	TGTGCCAGCAGCCAGGGTTTAGGGATTGAAAAACTGTTTTTT
TRBJ2-1	.	TRBV5-4	.	CASSSFGLQIEQFF	TGTGCCAGCAGTTCCTTTGGACTGCAAATTGAGCAGTTCTTC
TRBJ2-3	TRBD1	TRBV5-1	.	CASSKGPGQGATDTQYF	TGCGCCAGCAGCAAAGGACCGGGACAGGGGGCAACAGATACGCAGTATTTT
TRBJ2-5	TRBD1	TRBV25-1	.	CASSKDRVSAETQYF	TGTGCCAGCAGTAAAGACAGGGTGTCGGCAGAGACCCAGTACTTC
TRBJ2-1	.	TRBV7-9	.	CASRAGLDNEQFF	TGTGCCAGCAGGGCGGGGCTTGACAATGAGCAGTTCTTC
TRBJ2-3	TRBD1	TRBV7-8	.	CASSPRQGLTDTQYF	TGTGCCAGCAGCCCGAGACAGGGTCTCACAGATACGCAGTATTTT
TRBJ1-1	.	TRBV3-1/TRBV3-2	.	CASSPLGGSQPMNTEAFF	TGTGCCAGCAGCCCCCTTGGAGGGTCGCAACCTATGAACACTGAAGCTTTCTTT
TRBJ1-2	.	TRBV19	.	CASSPGQHYTF	TGTGCCAGTAGTCCTGGGCAGCACTACACCTTC
TRBJ2-2	TRBD2	TRBV9	.	CASSPRGEGTGELFF	TGTGCCAGCAGCCCGCGGGGGGAGGGCACCGGGGAGCTGTTTTTT
TRBJ2-7	TRBD1	TRBV29-1	.	CSVRTGSYEQYF	TGCAGCGTTCGGACAGGCTCCTACGAGCAGTACTTC
TRBJ2-1	TRBD2	TRBV19	.	CATLAGGTYNEQFF	TGTGCCACCCTAGCGGGAGGAACCTACAATGAGCAGTTCTTC
TRBJ1-3	TRBD1	TRBV6-6	.	CASSYLLEQGGNTIYF	TGTGCCAGCAGTTACCTTCTCGAACAGGGGGGAAACACCATATATTTT
TRBJ1-1	TRBD1	TRBV2	.	CASSIWDRLNTEAFF	TGTGCCAGCAGTATCTGGGACAGACTGAACACTGAAGCTTTCTTT
TRBJ2-1	.	TRBV28	.	CASGGTGSSYNEQFF	TGTGCCAGCGGGGGAACAGGGAGCTCCTACAATGAGCAGTTCTTC
TRBJ2-1	TRBD2	TRBV5-6	.	CASSTGTSVNEQFF	TGTGCCAGCAGCACCGGGACTAGCGTAAATGAGCAGTTCTTC
TRBJ2-2	TRBD2	TRBV9	.	CASSVDRRGGSSGGELFF	TGTGCCAGCAGCGTAGACCGACGGGGGGGATCTTCTGGCGGGGAGCTGTTTTTT
TRBJ1-2	.	TRBV5-6	.	CASSLKGLGGYTF	TGTGCCAGCAGCTTGAAGGGGTTGGGAGGCTACACCTTC
TRBJ2-6	.	TRBV19	.	CASRGGSGANVLTF	TGTGCCAGTAGAGGGGGCTCTGGGGCCAACGTCCTGACTTTC
TRBJ2-5	TRBD2	TRBV5-1	.	CASSLSGGAVETQYF	TGCGCCAGCAGCCTGAGCGGGGGGGCAGTAGAGACCCAGTACTTC
TRBJ1-1	TRBD1	TRBV19	.	CASSPGQIMNTEAFF	TGTGCCAGTTCTCCGGGACAGATCATGAACACTGAAGCTTTCTTT
TRBJ2-2	.	TRBV7-9	.	CASIPAGKKNTGELFF	TGTGCCAGCATCCCGGCGGGCAAAAAAAACACCGGGGAGCTGTTTTTT
TRBJ2-1	.	TRBV24-1	.	CATSDVGAQGHEQFF	TGTGCCACCAGTGATGTGGGGGCCCAAGGGCATGAGCAGTTCTTC
TRBJ1-1	.	TRBV6-5	once	CASSSGATNTEAFF	TGTGCCAGCAGTTCAGGGGCCACGAACACTGAAGCTTTCTTT
TRBJ2-1	.	TRBV6-6	.	CASRGQTYNEQFF	TGTGCCAGCAGGGGACAAACCTACAATGAGCAGTTCTTC
TRBJ1-2	TRBD1	TRBV6-5	.	CASSYSPTGGYTF	TGTGCCAGCAGTTACTCCCCGACAGGGGGCTACACCTTC
TRBJ2-1	.	TRBV27	.	CASRLKDSNNEQFF	TGTGCCAGCCGACTGAAGGACAGCAACAATGAGCAGTTCTTC
TRBJ1-5	.	TRBV19	.	CASSMGRGNQPQHF	TGTGCCAGTAGTATGGGCAGGGGCAATCAGCCCCAGCATTTT
TRBJ1-4	TRBD1	TRBV5-6	.	CASSLTGARTNEKLFF	TGTGCCAGCAGCTTGACAGGGGCCCGGACTAATGAAAAACTGTTTTTT
TRBJ1-6	.	TRBV7-8	.	CASSLVGGQFPSPLHF	TGTGCCAGCAGCTTAGTGGGTGGGCAGTTCCCCTCACCCCTCCACTTT
TRBJ2-3	TRBD1	TRBV5-4	.	CASSLEGWDRGDTQYF	TGTGCCAGCAGCTTGGAGGGTTGGGACAGGGGGGATACGCAGTATTTT
TRBJ2-6	.	TRBV5-8	.	CASSSARVMAGANVLTF	TGTGCCAGCAGCTCGGCGCGGGTAATGGCCGGGGCCAACGTCCTGACTTTC
TRBJ1-6	.	TRBV5-1	.	CASSTGGSYNSPLHF	TGCGCCAGCAGCACGGGAGGCTCCTATAATTCACCCCTCCACTTT
TRBJ2-2	TRBD2	TRBV5-1	.	CASSPGSGRGNGELFF	TGCGCCAGCAGCCCAGGTAGCGGGAGAGGAAACGGGGAGCTGTTTTTT
TRBJ1-3	TRBD1	TRBV27	.	CASSPGAGGDFPGNTIYF	TGTGCCAGCAGTCCCGGAGCAGGGGGCGATTTTCCTGGAAACACCATATATTTT
TRBJ2-2	.	TRBV6-5	once	CASSSRTGELFF	TGTGCCAGCAGTTCTCGCACCGGGGAGCTGTTTTTT
TRBJ2-1	TRBD2	TRBV11-2	.	CASSSRGGLARTYNEQFF	TGTGCCAGCAGCTCCCGGGGGGGACTAGCCAGGACCTACAATGAGCAGTTCTTC
TRBJ2-1	.	TRBV5-1	.	CASSLDLRGDEQFF	TGCGCCAGCAGCTTAGACCTGCGGGGCGATGAGCAGTTCTTC
TRBJ2-5	.	TRBV5-1	.	CASRPALQETQYF	TGCGCCAGCAGACCTGCTCTACAAGAGACCCAGTACTTC
TRBJ2-2	.	TRBV14	few	CASRPPGSNTGELFF	TGTGCCAGCCGACCACCGGGGTCGAACACCGGGGAGCTGTTTTTT
TRBJ2-7	.	TRBV12-3/TRBV12-4	.	CASSLRAREQYF	TGTGCCAGCAGTTTAAGAGCTAGGGAGCAGTACTTC
TRBJ2-4	.	TRBV6-5	.	CASSQGAKNIQYF	TGTGCCAGCAGCCAGGGGGCCAAAAACATTCAGTACTTC
TRBJ2-7	.	TRBV25-1	.	CASTPGFGAPYEQYF	TGTGCCAGCACCCCCGGGTTTGGGGCACCCTACGAGCAGTACTTC
TRBJ2-5	.	TRBV5-6	.	CASSLGVETQYF	TGTGCCAGCAGCTTGGGCGTGGAGACCCAGTACTTC
TRBJ2-1	.	TRBV19	.	CASRAGQGPYNEQFF	TGTGCCAGTAGAGCCGGCCAGGGCCCCTACAATGAGCAGTTCTTC